Listed below are T cell receptor beta chains from one sample, sequenced in a study of graft-versus-host responses after intestinal transplantation. Antigens of these TCRs are unknown. Data came from immunoSEQ multiplex PCR; TCRdb stores just in-frame clones and leaves some out. The table shows over 85,000 clones, with 94% occurring only once. The specimen comprised unstimulated CD4+ T cells sorted from spleen or lymph node cells, sampled before transplant. Receptors originate from a human donor who was the organ donor for an intestinal transplant. The CDR3 runs from the conserved cysteine through the conserved F or W. A D gene is named only where the DNA matches it firmly. Where a row states a size, it is once, few, many or the class of an expanded clone; other rows omit it.

CDR3aa: CASGLDLSGGRGTFF; CDR3nt: TGTGCTAGTGGTTTGGACCTCTCCGGGGGACGAGGCACTTTCTTT; abundance: once; v_gene: TRBV12-5; j_gene: TRBJ1-1; d_gene: -
CDR3aa: CMGAGGRYYNEQFF; CDR3nt: TGCATGGGAGCGGGGGGGCGATACTACAATGAGCAGTTCTTC; abundance: -; v_gene: TRBV30; j_gene: TRBJ2-1; d_gene: TRBD2
CDR3aa: CASSLVAVQTYEQYF; CDR3nt: TGTGCCAGCAGCTTAGTGGCAGTGCAAACCTACGAGCAGTACTTC; abundance: -; v_gene: TRBV11-2; j_gene: TRBJ2-7; d_gene: -
CDR3aa: CASSMAVLGRMNTEAFF; CDR3nt: TGTGCCAGTAGTATGGCTGTCCTGGGACGGATGAACACTGAAGCTTTCTTT; abundance: -; v_gene: TRBV19; j_gene: TRBJ1-1; d_gene: -
CDR3aa: CASSRDLNTEAFF; CDR3nt: TGTGCCAGCAGCCGAGACCTGAACACTGAAGCTTTCTTT; abundance: -; v_gene: TRBV7-8; j_gene: TRBJ1-1; d_gene: -
CDR3aa: CASSLGENTEAFF; CDR3nt: TGTGCCAGCAGCTTGGGGGAGAACACTGAAGCTTTCTTT; abundance: -; v_gene: TRBV7-8; j_gene: TRBJ1-1; d_gene: -
CDR3aa: CASSEERRGYTF; CDR3nt: TGTGCCAGCAGTGAGGAGCGACGTGGCTACACCTTC; abundance: -; v_gene: TRBV2; j_gene: TRBJ1-2; d_gene: -
CDR3aa: CASSAGQLGEQYF; CDR3nt: TGTGCCAGCAGCGCTGGACAGCTCGGCGAGCAGTACTTC; abundance: -; v_gene: TRBV7-2; j_gene: TRBJ2-7; d_gene: -
CDR3aa: CASSFWTEAFF; CDR3nt: TGTGCCAGCAGTTTTTGGACTGAAGCTTTCTTT; abundance: -; v_gene: TRBV28; j_gene: TRBJ1-1; d_gene: -
CDR3aa: CASSGSLLLYNEQFF; CDR3nt: TGTGCCAGCAGTGGATCCCTCCTACTCTACAATGAGCAGTTCTTC; abundance: -; v_gene: TRBV6-1; j_gene: TRBJ2-1; d_gene: -
CDR3aa: CASWFAEAFF; CDR3nt: TGTGCCAGCTGGTTCGCTGAAGCTTTCTTT; abundance: -; v_gene: TRBV6-6; j_gene: TRBJ1-1; d_gene: -
CDR3aa: CASRDQGDRQPQHF; CDR3nt: TGTGCCAGCAGGGATCAGGGGGATCGTCAGCCCCAGCATTTT; abundance: -; v_gene: TRBV6-6; j_gene: TRBJ1-5; d_gene: TRBD1
CDR3aa: CASTVITGGVQPQHF; CDR3nt: TGTGCCAGCACCGTGATTACGGGGGGGGTCCAGCCCCAGCATTTT; abundance: -; v_gene: TRBV28; j_gene: TRBJ1-5; d_gene: -
CDR3aa: CASSIGLAGERYQETQYF; CDR3nt: TGTGCCAGCAGCATCGGACTAGCGGGGGAACGGTACCAAGAGACCCAGTACTTC; abundance: -; v_gene: TRBV5-5; j_gene: TRBJ2-5; d_gene: TRBD2
CDR3aa: CASYPQPTGELFF; CDR3nt: TGTGCCTCCTACCCCCAGCCCACCGGGGAGCTGTTTTTT; abundance: -; v_gene: TRBV28; j_gene: TRBJ2-2; d_gene: -
CDR3aa: CASSYTRQSNYGYTF; CDR3nt: TGTGCCAGCAGTTACACCCGACAGAGTAACTATGGCTACACCTTC; abundance: -; v_gene: TRBV6-5; j_gene: TRBJ1-2; d_gene: -
CDR3aa: CASSGQGDNSPLHF; CDR3nt: TGTGCCAGCAGTGGACAGGGCGATAATTCACCCCTCCACTTT; abundance: -; v_gene: TRBV6-5; j_gene: TRBJ1-6; d_gene: TRBD1
CDR3aa: CASKWTGESSYNSPLHF; CDR3nt: TGTGCCAGTAAGTGGACAGGGGAGAGCTCCTATAATTCACCCCTCCACTTT; abundance: once; v_gene: TRBV19; j_gene: TRBJ1-6; d_gene: TRBD1
CDR3aa: CASMSMSGGTGELFF; CDR3nt: TGCGCCAGCATGTCTATGTCAGGGGGAACCGGGGAGCTGTTTTTT; abundance: -; v_gene: TRBV23-1; j_gene: TRBJ2-2; d_gene: TRBD1
CDR3aa: CASRDTQGESGYTF; CDR3nt: TGTGCCAGCAGAGATACTCAGGGGGAGAGTGGCTACACCTTC; abundance: once; v_gene: TRBV6-5; j_gene: TRBJ1-2; d_gene: TRBD1
CDR3aa: CASLLEGTSYEQYF; CDR3nt: TGTGCCAGCCTACTCGAAGGTACTTCCTACGAGCAGTACTTC; abundance: -; v_gene: TRBV6-6; j_gene: TRBJ2-7; d_gene: -
CDR3aa: CASSDGGGSFYEQYF; CDR3nt: TGTGCCAGTAGTGATGGCGGGGGATCATTCTACGAGCAGTACTTC; abundance: -; v_gene: TRBV19; j_gene: TRBJ2-7; d_gene: TRBD2
CDR3aa: CAWSVGSRFSGANVLTF; CDR3nt: TGTGCCTGGAGTGTGGGGTCCCGTTTCTCTGGGGCCAACGTCCTGACTTTC; abundance: -; v_gene: TRBV30; j_gene: TRBJ2-6; d_gene: -
CDR3aa: CASSSRRDRVTDTQYF; CDR3nt: TGTGCCAGCAGTTCCCGCCGGGACAGGGTAACAGATACGCAGTATTTT; abundance: -; v_gene: TRBV28; j_gene: TRBJ2-3; d_gene: TRBD1
CDR3aa: CASGSGTGVHEQYF; CDR3nt: TGCGCCAGCGGGTCCGGGACAGGGGTCCACGAGCAGTACTTC; abundance: -; v_gene: TRBV5-1; j_gene: TRBJ2-7; d_gene: TRBD1
CDR3aa: CASSPQIGDGGEKLFF; CDR3nt: TGTGCCAGCTCACCACAAATAGGAGATGGCGGGGAAAAACTGTTTTTT; abundance: -; v_gene: TRBV18; j_gene: TRBJ1-4; d_gene: -
CDR3aa: CASSLDTDTQYF; CDR3nt: TGTGCCAGCAGCCTCGACACAGATACGCAGTATTTT; abundance: -; v_gene: TRBV9; j_gene: TRBJ2-3; d_gene: -
CDR3aa: CASSLNRGRNTIYF; CDR3nt: TGTGCCAGCAGCTTAAACAGGGGAAGAAACACCATATATTTT; abundance: -; v_gene: TRBV7-8; j_gene: TRBJ1-3; d_gene: TRBD1
CDR3aa: CASSLARGQSQHF; CDR3nt: TGTGCCAGCAGCTTAGCTCGGGGTCAATCCCAGCATTTT; abundance: -; v_gene: TRBV7-9; j_gene: TRBJ1-5; d_gene: -
CDR3aa: CAIDVARGEQFF; CDR3nt: TGTGCCATCGACGTGGCACGGGGTGAGCAGTTCTTC; abundance: -; v_gene: TRBV7-9; j_gene: TRBJ2-1; d_gene: -
CDR3aa: CASSIQNTEAFF; CDR3nt: TGTGCCAGCAGCATACAGAACACTGAAGCTTTCTTT; abundance: -; v_gene: TRBV7-2; j_gene: TRBJ1-1; d_gene: -
CDR3aa: CASSALRGEAFF; CDR3nt: TGCGCCAGCAGCGCACTACGGGGTGAAGCTTTCTTT; abundance: -; v_gene: TRBV4-1; j_gene: TRBJ1-1; d_gene: -
CDR3aa: CASRKRGETYNEQFF; CDR3nt: TGTGCCAGCCGAAAGCGGGGAGAAACCTACAATGAGCAGTTCTTC; abundance: -; v_gene: TRBV7-8; j_gene: TRBJ2-1; d_gene: TRBD2
CDR3aa: CASSLGSYSNSPLHF; CDR3nt: TGTGCCAGCAGCTTAGGCAGCTACAGCAATTCACCCCTCCACTTT; abundance: -; v_gene: TRBV11-3; j_gene: TRBJ1-6; d_gene: -
CDR3aa: CASSNGQVWDLNEQFF; CDR3nt: TGTGCCAGCAGCAACGGGCAAGTCTGGGACCTCAATGAGCAGTTCTTC; abundance: -; v_gene: TRBV21-1; j_gene: TRBJ2-1; d_gene: -
CDR3aa: CASSLGQISTQYF; CDR3nt: TGCGCCAGCAGCTTGGGACAGATCAGTACGCAGTATTTT; abundance: -; v_gene: TRBV5-1; j_gene: TRBJ2-3; d_gene: -
CDR3aa: CASSFWGYVAGQNQPQHF; CDR3nt: TGTGCCAGCAGCTTTTGGGGGTACGTGGCAGGGCAAAATCAGCCCCAGCATTTT; abundance: -; v_gene: TRBV7-4; j_gene: TRBJ1-5; d_gene: -
CDR3aa: CSVGRREPGNTIYF; CDR3nt: TGCAGCGTGGGACGACGGGAACCTGGAAACACCATATATTTT; abundance: -; v_gene: TRBV29-1; j_gene: TRBJ1-3; d_gene: -
CDR3aa: CASSREGGNQPQHF; CDR3nt: TGTGCCAGCTCCCGGGAGGGTGGCAATCAGCCCCAGCATTTT; abundance: -; v_gene: TRBV6-4; j_gene: TRBJ1-5; d_gene: -
CDR3aa: CASSQVAASYNEQFF; CDR3nt: TGTGCCAGCAGCCAAGTGGCAGCGTCCTACAATGAGCAGTTCTTC; abundance: -; v_gene: TRBV14; j_gene: TRBJ2-1; d_gene: -